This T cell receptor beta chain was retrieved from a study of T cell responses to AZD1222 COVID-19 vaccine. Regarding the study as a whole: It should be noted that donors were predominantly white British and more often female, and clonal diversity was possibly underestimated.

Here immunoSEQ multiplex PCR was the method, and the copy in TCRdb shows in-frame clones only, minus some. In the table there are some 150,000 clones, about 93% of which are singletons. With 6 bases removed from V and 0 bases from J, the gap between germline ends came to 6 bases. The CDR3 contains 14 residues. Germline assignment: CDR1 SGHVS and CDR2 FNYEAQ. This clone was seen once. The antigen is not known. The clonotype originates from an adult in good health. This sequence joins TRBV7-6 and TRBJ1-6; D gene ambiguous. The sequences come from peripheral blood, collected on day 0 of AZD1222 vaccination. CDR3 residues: CASSTSSYNSPLHF. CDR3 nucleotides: TGTGCCAGCAGTACTAGCTCCTATAATTCACCCCTCCACTTT.